This entry is about one TCR beta chain. This record belongs to a study of CD8 T cells in Susac syndrome. CDR3 size: 19 residues. V dropped 6 bases and J dropped 0 bases, with 21 bases sitting between them. Sequencing targeted TCR beta in T cells from blood (CD8+ and CD4+). TEMRA cells were FACS-enriched and CD8+ and CD4+ T cells negatively isolated. Reverse transcription of roughly 0.5 to 1 ug RNA was carried out with random hexamers. Using its own MiXCR run on the immunoSEQ multiplex PCR reads, TCRdb lists one record per CDR3 protein. The sample contains hundreds of thousands of distinct CDR3 sequences, approximately 95% of which appear only once.

The TCR sequence derives from a human donor with multiple sclerosis. V is TRBV12-3 or TRBV12-4 and J is TRBJ2-6, with a weak D call TRBD2 (7 bases). Sequenced sample: CD4+ T cells from PBMCs. The CDR3 loop reads CASSPGGLAAISGANVLTF. The CDR3 bases are TGTGCCAGCAGCCCTGGGGGGCTAGCGGCAATCTCTGGGGCCAACGTCCTGACTTTC.